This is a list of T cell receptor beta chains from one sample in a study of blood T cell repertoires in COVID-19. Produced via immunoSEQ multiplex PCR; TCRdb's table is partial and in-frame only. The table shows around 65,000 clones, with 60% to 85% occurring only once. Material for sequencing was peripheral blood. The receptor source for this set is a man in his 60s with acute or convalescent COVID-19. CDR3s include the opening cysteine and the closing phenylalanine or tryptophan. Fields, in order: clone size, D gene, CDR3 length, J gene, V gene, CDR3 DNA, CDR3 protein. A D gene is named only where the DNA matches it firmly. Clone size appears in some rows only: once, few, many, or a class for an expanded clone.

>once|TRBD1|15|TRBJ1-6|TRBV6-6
TGTGCCAGCAGTCCAGGGACAGATTATAATTCACCCCTCCACTTT
CASSPGTDYNSPLHF
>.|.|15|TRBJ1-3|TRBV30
TGTGCCTGGAACCCCGGGGGGGCGTATGGAAACACCATATATTTT
CAWNPGGAYGNTIYF
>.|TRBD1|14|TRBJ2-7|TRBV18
TGTGCCAGCTCATCACGGGGACAGGGTTACGAGCAGTACTTC
CASSSRGQGYEQYF
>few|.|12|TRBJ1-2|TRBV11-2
TGTGCCAGCAGCTTCCGTAACTATGGCTACACCTTC
CASSFRNYGYTF
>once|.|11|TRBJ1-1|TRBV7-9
TGTGCCAGCAGCTTAGCCCAGGGCATAACCTTT
CASSLAQGITF
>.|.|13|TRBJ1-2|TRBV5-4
TGTGCCAGCAGCTTGGCCCGAGGCTCGGGCTACACCTTC
CASSLARGSGYTF
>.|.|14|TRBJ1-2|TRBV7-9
TGTGCCAGCAGCTTAGGTTCAGGGAACTATGGCTACACCTTC
CASSLGSGNYGYTF
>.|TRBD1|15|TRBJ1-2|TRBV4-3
TGCGCCAGCAGCCAACGTACAGGGGGCGTCTATGGCTACACCTTC
CASSQRTGGVYGYTF
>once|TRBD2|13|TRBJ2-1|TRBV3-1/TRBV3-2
TGTGCCAGCGGCGGGGGGCTTTACAATGAGCAGTTCTTC
CASGGGLYNEQFF
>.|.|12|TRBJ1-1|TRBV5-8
TGTGCCAGCAGCCCAGTAAACACTGAAGCTTTCTTT
CASSPVNTEAFF
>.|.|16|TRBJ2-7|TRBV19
TGTGCCAGTAGTATAGATCCTCGGCAGGGCTGGGACGAGCAGTACTTC
CASSIDPRQGWDEQYF
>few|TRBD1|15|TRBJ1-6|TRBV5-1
TGCGCCAGCACACCGGGACAGGGAGTCAATTCACCCCTCCACTTT
CASTPGQGVNSPLHF
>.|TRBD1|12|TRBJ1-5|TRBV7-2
TGTGCCAGCAGCTTATGGCAGGGGGCCCAGCATTTT
CASSLWQGAQHF
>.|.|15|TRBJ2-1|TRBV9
TGTGCCAGCAGCGTAGAAGGGACAACCTACAATGAGCAGTTCTTC
CASSVEGTTYNEQFF
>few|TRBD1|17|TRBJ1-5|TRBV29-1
TGCAGCACCCCCGGACAGGGTAGTAATAGGCGCAATCAGCCCCAGCATTTT
CSTPGQGSNRRNQPQHF
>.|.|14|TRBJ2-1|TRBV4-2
TGTGCCAGCAGCCAAGAACCTCATAGCAATGAGCAGTTCTTC
CASSQEPHSNEQFF
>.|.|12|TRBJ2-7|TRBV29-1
TGCAGCGTTGGACAGGCGGCACCCGAGCAGTACTTC
CSVGQAAPEQYF
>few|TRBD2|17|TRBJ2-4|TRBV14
TGTGCCAGCAGCCAAGATGAGGGACTAGCGGGGACAAACATTCAGTACTTC
CASSQDEGLAGTNIQYF
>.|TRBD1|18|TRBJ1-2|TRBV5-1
TGCGCCAGCAGCTTGGCCCTGACAGGGGATAACTTAGACTATGGCTACACCTTC
CASSLALTGDNLDYGYTF
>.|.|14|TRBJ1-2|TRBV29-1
TGCAGCGTTGAAGATAATGAAGGGGTGGATGGCTACACCTTC
CSVEDNEGVDGYTF
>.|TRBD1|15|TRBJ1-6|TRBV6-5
TGTGCCAGCACCCTAGGGGACAGGCTGAATTCACCCCTCCACTTT
CASTLGDRLNSPLHF
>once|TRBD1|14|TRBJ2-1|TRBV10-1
TGCGCCACTGACCGGACAGGGGGCTGCAATGAGCAGTTCTTC
CATDRTGGCNEQFF
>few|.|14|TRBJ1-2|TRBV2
TGTGCCAGCAGTGATTACAGGGAGGGCTATGGCTACACCTTC
CASSDYREGYGYTF
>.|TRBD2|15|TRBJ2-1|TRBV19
TGTGCCAGTAGTGTCGGACTAGCGGGGATCAATGAGCAGTTCTTC
CASSVGLAGINEQFF
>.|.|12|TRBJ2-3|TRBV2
TGTGCCAGCAGTGACAGGGGTGGTACGCAGTATTTT
CASSDRGGTQYF
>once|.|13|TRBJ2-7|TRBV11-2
TGTGCCAGCAGCCGCAACAGGGTCTACGAGCAGTACTTC
CASSRNRVYEQYF
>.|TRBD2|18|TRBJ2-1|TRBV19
TGTGCCAGTAGTCGGACTAGCGGGGGACCGGTTCGCCTGGGTGAGCAGTTCTTC
CASSRTSGGPVRLGEQFF
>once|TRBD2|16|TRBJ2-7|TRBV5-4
TGTGCCAGCAGCCCCGGGGCAAAGGGAGGGGAATACGAGCAGTACTTC
CASSPGAKGGEYEQYF
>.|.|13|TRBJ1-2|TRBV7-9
TGTGCCAGCAGCTTAGGGACTTCTTATGGCTACACCTTC
CASSLGTSYGYTF
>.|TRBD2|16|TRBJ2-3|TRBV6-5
TGTGCCAGCAGTTACGGGCTAGCGGGGGGGACAGATACGCAGTATTTT
CASSYGLAGGTDTQYF
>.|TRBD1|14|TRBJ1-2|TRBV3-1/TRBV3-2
TGTGCCAGCAGCCATGGGACAGCTAACTATGGCTACACCTTC
CASSHGTANYGYTF
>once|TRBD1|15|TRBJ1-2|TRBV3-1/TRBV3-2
TGTGCCAGCAGACCGACAGGGGGCTCACCCTATGGCTACACCTTC
CASRPTGGSPYGYTF
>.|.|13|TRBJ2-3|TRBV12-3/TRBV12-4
TGTGCCAGCAGCCCAGGGGATGAGGGTACGCAGTATTTT
CASSPGDEGTQYF
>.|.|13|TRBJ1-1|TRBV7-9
TGTGCCAGCAGCTTATCCGTGAACACTGAAGCTTTCTTT
CASSLSVNTEAFF
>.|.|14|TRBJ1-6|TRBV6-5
TGTGCCAGCTGTCGAAGTGAGAATAATTCACCCCTCCACTTT
CASCRSENNSPLHF
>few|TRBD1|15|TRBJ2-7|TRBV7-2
TGTGCCAGCAGCTCACCGGGACAGGGAGCCTACGAGCAGTACTTC
CASSSPGQGAYEQYF
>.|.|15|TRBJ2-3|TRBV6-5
TGTGCCAGCAGGGGAGAGGGAATCGGCACAGATACGCAGTATTTT
CASRGEGIGTDTQYF
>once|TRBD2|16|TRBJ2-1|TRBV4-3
TGCGCCAGCAGCCAAGATTCGCGGGGGGGCGGCGGTGAGCAGTTCTTC
CASSQDSRGGGGEQFF
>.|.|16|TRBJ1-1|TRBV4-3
TGCGCCAGCAGCCAAGATAGTCGGAGACGTCACACTGAAGCTTTCTTT
CASSQDSRRRHTEAFF
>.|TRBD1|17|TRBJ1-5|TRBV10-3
TGTGCCATCAGCCGGAAGGACAGGGACGATAGCAATCAGCCCCAGCATTTT
CAISRKDRDDSNQPQHF
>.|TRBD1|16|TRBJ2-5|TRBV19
TGTGCCACTACACCCCCGGGACAGGGAGCCCAAGAGACCCAGTACTTC
CATTPPGQGAQETQYF
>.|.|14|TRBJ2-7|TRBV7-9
TGTGCCAGCAGCACCCGCGGGGGCTCGTACGAGCAGTACTTC
CASSTRGGSYEQYF
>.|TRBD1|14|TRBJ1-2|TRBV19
TGTGCCAGTAGTAAGGACAGGGAAAACTATGGCTACACCTTC
CASSKDRENYGYTF
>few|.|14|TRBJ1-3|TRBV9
TGTGCCAGCGGGGAAACAGGTACTGGAAACACCATATATTTT
CASGETGTGNTIYF
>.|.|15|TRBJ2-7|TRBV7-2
TGTGCCAGCAGCTTAAGTGCGGAGACTACCTACGAGCAGTACTTC
CASSLSAETTYEQYF
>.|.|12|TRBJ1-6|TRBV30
TGTGCCTGGAGTCCCCTATATTCACCCCTCCACTTT
CAWSPLYSPLHF
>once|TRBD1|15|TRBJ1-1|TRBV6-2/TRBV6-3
TGTGCCAGCAGTTACCCAGGACAGGATAACACTGAAGCTTTCTTT
CASSYPGQDNTEAFF
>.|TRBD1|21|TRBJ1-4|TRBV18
TGTGCCAGCTCACCATATGGACCATCAGGGGGCTCACATGCAACTAATGAAAAACTGTTTTTT
CASSPYGPSGGSHATNEKLFF
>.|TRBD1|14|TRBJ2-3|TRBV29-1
TGCAGCGTTGGATCCGGGACAGGGGCGGATACGCAGTATTTT
CSVGSGTGADTQYF
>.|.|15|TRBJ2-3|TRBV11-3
TGTGCCAGCAGCTCAGTTCCGGGAGGCACAGATACGCAGTATTTT
CASSSVPGGTDTQYF
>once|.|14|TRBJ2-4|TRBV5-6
TGTGCCAGCAGCTTGTTAGGGGGTAAAAACATTCAGTACTTC
CASSLLGGKNIQYF
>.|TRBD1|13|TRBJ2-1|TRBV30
TGTGCCTGGAGATTGACAGGGGTGAAGGAGCAGTTCTTC
CAWRLTGVKEQFF
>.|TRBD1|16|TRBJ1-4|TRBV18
TGTGCCAGCTCACGCACTTCAGGGGGACCTAATGAAAAACTGTTTTTT
CASSRTSGGPNEKLFF